This record covers a single T cell receptor (beta chain). The data were taken from a study of cytomegalovirus exposure and HLA in healthy donors. The CDR3 totals 18 residues. Trimming at V came to 1 base and at J to 6 bases, leaving 10 bases not matched to a gene. The germline V gene has CDR1 SGHAT and CDR2 FQNNGV. PCR involved 60 Vbeta and 13 Jbeta primers. The method was immunoSEQ multiplex PCR; TCRdb's version includes in-frame clones alone and lacks a portion of them. The data contain 90,000 to 120,000 clones, roughly 72% of them seen just once; the ten biggest clones take up around 7.4%. Material for sequencing was PBMCs. The gene calls are TRBV11-2 and TRBJ2-3, with 13 positions matching TRBD2. This receptor was identified in a man aged 25 to 45 in good health and CMV-seronegative. The CDR3 protein is CASSLARTSGGRDDTQYF. CDR3 DNA sequence: TGTGCCAGCAGCTTAGCACGGACTAGCGGGGGAAGGGATGATACGCAGTATTTT. The entire variable domain, with the rest obtained from reference TRBV11-2 and TRBJ2-3, is as follows: EAGVAQSPRYKIIEKRQSVAFWCNPISGHATLYWYQQILGQGPKLLIQFQNNGVVDDSQLPKDRFSAERLKGVDSTLKIQPAKLEDSAVYLCASSLARTSGGRDDTQYFGPGTRLTVL.